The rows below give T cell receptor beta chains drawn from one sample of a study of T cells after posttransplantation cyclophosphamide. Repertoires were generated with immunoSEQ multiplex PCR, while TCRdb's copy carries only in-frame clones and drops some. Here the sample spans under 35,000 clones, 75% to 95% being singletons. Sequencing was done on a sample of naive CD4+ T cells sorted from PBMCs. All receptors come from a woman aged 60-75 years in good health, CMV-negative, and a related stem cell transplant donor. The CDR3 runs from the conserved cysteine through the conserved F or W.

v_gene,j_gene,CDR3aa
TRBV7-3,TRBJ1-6,CASSLDRASNSPLHF
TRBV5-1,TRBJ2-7,CASSLQPPYEQYF
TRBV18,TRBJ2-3,CASSPGGSTDTQYF
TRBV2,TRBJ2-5,CASRADRGKGTQYF
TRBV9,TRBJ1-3,CASSAPAGGGSGNTIYF
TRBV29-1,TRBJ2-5,CSVGWRAETQYF
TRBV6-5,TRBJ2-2,CASSYSRQGGGGELFF
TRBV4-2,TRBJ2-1,CASSSLAGDSYNEQFF
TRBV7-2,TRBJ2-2,CASSQTGGSVNGELFF
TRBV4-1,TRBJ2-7,CASSPSSAGSSYEQYF
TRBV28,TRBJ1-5,CASSLLQGGSNQPQHF
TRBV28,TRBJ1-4,CASRHQGPTANEKLFF
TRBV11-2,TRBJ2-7,CATSRTVTYEQYF
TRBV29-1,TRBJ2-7,CSVLTGPSYEQYF
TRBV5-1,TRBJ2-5,CASSFPGGETQYF
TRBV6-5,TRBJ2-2,CASSARTGLAGELFF
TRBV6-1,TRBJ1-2,CASSEGEGYTF
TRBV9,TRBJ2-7,CASSAGTSGRPQYF
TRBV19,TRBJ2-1,CASSISQNNEQFF
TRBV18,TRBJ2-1,CASSQGGQGEQFF
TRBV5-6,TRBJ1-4,CASSLGGTVELFF
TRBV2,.,CASSEASGTVLYEQYF
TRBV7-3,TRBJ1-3,CASSFPQGFQGRSGNTIYF
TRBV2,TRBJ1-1,CASSEQQTEAFF
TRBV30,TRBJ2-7,CAWSVAGYYEQYF
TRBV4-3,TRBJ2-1,CASSQVVAYLNEQFF
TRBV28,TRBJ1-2,CASRPETRNYGYTF
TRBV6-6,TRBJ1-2,CASSSTGGTYGYTF
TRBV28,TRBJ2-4,CASSLPLTSGTVLAKNIQYF
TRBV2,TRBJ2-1,CASRKTSGLIYNEQFF
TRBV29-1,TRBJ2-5,CSVPGTGKETQYF
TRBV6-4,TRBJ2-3,CASSVAFLAGGRADKYF
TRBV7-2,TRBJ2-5,CASSWAGTSGFQETQYF
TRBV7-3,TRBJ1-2,CASSTSRDLAHGGYTF
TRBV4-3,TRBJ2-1,CASSQAPPGTGGEQFF
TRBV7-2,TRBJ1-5,CAGKTGGGQPQHF
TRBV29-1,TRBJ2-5,CSVSKGGETQYF
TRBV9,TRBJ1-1,CASSRTGGRNTEAFF
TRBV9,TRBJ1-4,CASSPDRPQGEKLFF
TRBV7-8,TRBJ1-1,CASSFARTANTEAFF
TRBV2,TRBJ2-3,CASRVQGAGTDTQYF
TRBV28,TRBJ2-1,CASKSGFKNEQFF
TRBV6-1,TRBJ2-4,CASRGGGSENIQYF
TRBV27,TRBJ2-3,CASSLKGASTDTQYF
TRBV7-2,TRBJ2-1,CASSSGLDEQFF
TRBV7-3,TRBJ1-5,CASSTGGGNQPQHF
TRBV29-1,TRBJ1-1,CSVATGDPEAFF
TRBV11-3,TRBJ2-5,CASSPDRGLTGGETQYF
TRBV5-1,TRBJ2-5,CASSRSASGSETQYF
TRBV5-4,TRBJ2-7,CASTASTGGLIYEQYF
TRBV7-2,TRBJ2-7,CASSLSGSSYEQYF